These 24 T cell receptor beta chains share one sample of origin, sequenced in a study of blood T cell repertoires in COVID-19. TCRdb's copy holds only in-frame clones and misses some; the assay was immunoSEQ multiplex PCR. The sample consists of 350,000 to 400,000 clones, about 89% of them appearing once. The sequenced material came from PBMCs or T cells enriched from blood (not recorded which). These receptor sequences come from a man between 40 and 49 years old in a cohort exposed to, infected with or recovered from COVID-19 (not recorded which).

The chain employs TRBV9 and TRBJ2-3, with D unresolved. The germline gives CDR1 SGDLS, CDR2 YYNGEE. The CDR3 extends over 17 amino acids. The V end was cut by 0 bases, the J end by 3 bases, with 17 bases between. The CDR3 DNA sequence: TGTGCCAGCAGCGTAGGAGGCCCCCGGATGGATACAGATACGCAGTATTTT. Translated, it gives CASSVGGPRMDTDTQYF. Full variable domain (outside the CDR3, taken from reference TRBV9 and TRBJ2-3): DSGVTQTPKHLITATGQRVTLRCSPRSGDLSVYWYQQSLDQGLQFLIQYYNGEERAKGNILERFSAQQFPDLHSELNLSSLELGDSALYFCASSVGGPRMDTDTQYFGPGTRLTVL.

The chain is built from TRBV19 and TRBJ2-3; 8 bases map to TRBD1. Unmatched junction bases numbered 11, after V lost 9 bases and J lost 3 bases. This CDR3 has 15 amino acids. Germline V gene sequence: CDR1 LNHDA, CDR2 SQIVND (reference sequence). CDR3 DNA: TGTGCCAGCACTAGACAGGGGATGGGGACAGATACGCAGTATTTT. Amino acid sequence: CASTRQGMGTDTQYF. The whole variable domain, filled in from reference TRBV19 and TRBJ2-3, reads DGGITQSPKYLFRKEGQNVTLSCEQNLNHDAMYWYRQDPGQGLRLIYYSQIVNDFQKGDIAEGYSVSREKKESFPLTVTSAQKNPTAFYLCASTRQGMGTDTQYFGPGTRLTVL.

The chain employs TRBV4-1 and TRBJ2-7; no firm D call. Per the germline V gene, CDR1 is MGHRA and CDR2 is YSYEKL. V lost 0 bases, J lost 0 bases, and 12 bases lay in between. The CDR3 has 16 residues. As DNA, the CDR3 is TGCGCCAGCAGCCAAGATACCGGTCCATACTCCTACGAGCAGTACTTC. Encoded protein: CASSQDTGPYSYEQYF.

The chain is built from TRBV6-5 and TRBJ2-3; the match to TRBD2 covers 9 bases. This CDR3 comprises 14 residues. Germline CDR1 is MNHEY and CDR2 is SVGAGI. Trimming at V came to 8 bases and at J to 4 bases, leaving 7 bases not matched to a gene. The CDR3 DNA reads TGTGCCAGCGGGGAGGTAGCGGGAGCAGATACGCAGTATTTT. Translating gives CASGEVAGADTQYF.

V is TRBV2 and J is TRBJ2-5; possibly TRBD2 for D (6 bases). V lost 6 bases to trimming and J lost 1 base, with 12 bases between them. CDR3 length: 14 residues. Germline V gene lookup returns CDR1 SNHLY and CDR2 FYNNEI. The CDR3 region has the DNA TGTGCCAGCAGGGGGGGAACGGGCCAAGAGACCCAGTACTTC. Residues: CASRGGTGQETQYF.

A note on this clone: Different DNA sequences within this sample yield the same CDR3. The rearrangement joins TRBV19 to TRBJ1-1, with a weak D call TRBD1 (6 bases). The length of the CDR3 is 13 residues. Trimming stripped 8 bases from V and 0 bases from J, with 10 bases between. Germline V CDR1 and CDR2: LNHDA, SQIVND (reference sequence). In DNA, the CDR3 is TGTGCCAGTTCAACAGGGATGAACACTGAAGCTTTCTTT. It yields the protein CASSTGMNTEAFF.

The V call is TRBV20-1, the J call TRBJ1-1; the D is unclear. The CDR3 runs 13 residues. The V and J ends lost 3 bases and 4 bases respectively, with 12 bases between them. Germline values: CDR1 DFQATT, CDR2 SNEGSKA (reference sequence). CDR3 region: CSASFSYGTEAFF. The CDR3 nucleotides read TGCAGTGCTAGTTTTTCTTACGGCACTGAAGCTTTCTTT.

This clone was picked up one time. The CDR3 DNA follows: TGTGCCAGCAGCTTAGGGGAGCGTGAAAAACTGTTTTTT. Its translation is CASSLGEREKLFF. The rearrangement joins TRBV7-7 to TRBJ1-4; D gene uncertain. This CDR3 spans 13 amino acids. Per germline, CDR1 SSHAT and CDR2 FNYEAQ (reference sequence). The V and J ends lost 1 base and 7 bases respectively, with 7 bases between them.

The genes are TRBV28 and TRBJ1-5, with D possibly matching TRBD1 (6 bases). CDR1 and CDR2 from the germline V gene are MDHEN and SYDVKM. V lost 9 bases to trimming and J lost 2 bases, with 11 bases between them. The CDR3 runs 13 residues. The CDR3 sequence: CASRGMGNQPQHF. The CDR3 DNA is TGTGCCAGTAGGGGGATGGGCAATCAGCCCCAGCATTTT.

This clone was observed once. The genes are TRBV10-3 and TRBJ1-1; no firm D call. V was clipped by 7 bases and J by 4 bases, with 13 bases between them. CDR3 length: 13 residues. Germline assignment: CDR1 ENHRY and CDR2 SYGVKD. The CDR3 spells CAITSGSGTEAFF. The CDR3 bases are TGTGCCATCACATCGGGGTCCGGCACTGAAGCTTTCTTT.

The rearrangement joins TRBV6-5 to TRBJ2-1; TRBD2 is a possible D gene (5 bases). The CDR3 consists of 15 residues. Germline V gene data show CDR1 as MNHEY and CDR2 as SVGAGI. Trimming removed 1 base at V and 9 bases at J, with 16 bases between. The CDR3 DNA follows: TGTGCCAGCAGTTACTTCGGCCCTCCTGAGGGTGAGCAGTTCTTC. Protein: CASSYFGPPEGEQFF.

This rearrangement joins TRBV24-1 to TRBJ2-7; D perhaps matches TRBD2 (5 bases). Looked up from germline, CDR1 is KGHDR and CDR2 is SFDVKD. V shed 9 bases and J shed 0 bases, with 17 bases lying between them. CDR3 length equals 15 residues. The CDR3 is CATDLDPGSSYEQYF. The CDR3 DNA follows: TGTGCCACCGATTTAGACCCGGGAAGCTCCTACGAGCAGTACTTC.

CDR3 bases: TGTGCCAGCACCAGGGGACAACTTAAGGATACGCAGTATTTT. Amino acids: CASTRGQLKDTQYF. The gene calls are TRBV21-1 and TRBJ2-3; no DNA check was done on the table's D call, TRBD1. TRBV21-1 constitutes a pseudogene. CDR3 size: 14 residues.

This chain links TRBV3-1 (or the pseudogene TRBV3-2) with TRBJ2-3; the match to TRBD2 covers 9 bases. CDR3 length: 15 residues. CDR1 LGHDT and CDR2 YNNKEL come from the germline V gene (reference sequence). J gave up 0 bases and V 4 bases, and 2 bases lay outside the gene matches. Here the CDR3 DNA reads TGTGCCAGCAGCCTTGGACTAGCGAGCACAGATACGCAGTATTTT. Amino acid sequence: CASSLGLASTDTQYF.

This clone was seen a few times. The gene calls are TRBV2 and TRBJ1-2; a weak D match, TRBD1 (5 bases). This CDR3 is built from 15 residues. Germline V lookup: CDR1 SNHLY, CDR2 FYNNEI. V lost 0 bases, J lost 2 bases, and 10 bases lay in between. The CDR3 loop is CASSEAVGPNYGYTF. CDR3 DNA: TGTGCCAGCAGTGAAGCGGTGGGGCCCAACTATGGCTACACCTTC.

The genes are TRBV28 and TRBJ2-7, with D uncertain. The CDR3 is 11 residues long. V lost 6 bases and J 5 bases, leaving 8 bases between the germline ends. In germline, CDR1 is MDHEN, CDR2 SYDVKM. The CDR3 here is CASRQSHEQYF. The DNA for the CDR3 is TGTGCCAGCAGACAGTCCCACGAGCAGTACTTC.

The chain recombines TRBV19 with TRBJ1-5; D might be TRBD1 (5 bases). V was shortened by 10 bases and J by 1 base, with 20 bases between the two germline ends. Germline CDR1 is LNHDA and CDR2 is SQIVND (reference sequence). The CDR3 extends over 16 amino acids. The CDR3 nucleotides are TGTGCCACCTCCCCCGGGGGATTGCGAAGCAATCAGCCCCAGCATTTT. Amino acid sequence: CATSPGGLRSNQPQHF.

This sequence joins TRBV6-5 and TRBJ2-7; D is perhaps TRBD1 (5 bases). The CDR3 extends over 14 amino acids. V dropped 5 bases and J dropped 2 bases, with 13 bases sitting between them. Germline loops: CDR1 MNHEY, CDR2 SVGAGI. The CDR3 protein is CASSLRDRPYEQYF. As DNA, the CDR3 is TGTGCCAGCAGTCTGCGCGACAGACCCTACGAGCAGTACTTC.

This sequence joins TRBV5-4 and TRBJ1-4; D is undetermined. The CDR3 extends over 12 amino acids. Per the germline V gene, CDR1 is SGHNT and CDR2 is YYREEE (reference sequence). V lost 1 base to trimming and J lost 5 bases, with 3 bases between them. CDR3 coding DNA: TGTGCCAGCAGCTTGTCGAATGAAAAACTGTTTTTT. Translated, it gives CASSLSNEKLFF.

The chain combines TRBV5-5 with TRBJ2-1; 7 bases align to TRBD2. V gave up 1 base and J gave up 6 bases; unmatched junction bases: 4. The germline V gene encodes CDR1 SGHKS and CDR2 YYEKEE (reference sequence). The CDR3 has 14 residues. The CDR3 loop is CASSLLAGRNEQFF. The DNA for the CDR3 is TGTGCCAGCAGCTTGTTAGCGGGCCGCAATGAGCAGTTCTTC.

This chain connects TRBV19 to TRBJ2-1, with D possibly being TRBD2 (9 bases). The length of the CDR3 is 13 residues. The V gene's germline CDR1 is LNHDA and CDR2 SQIVND (reference sequence). Trimming removed 4 bases at V and 16 bases at J, with 20 bases between. The CDR3 DNA sequence: TGTGCCAGTAGTACCCTAGCGGGACAGGAAAACTTCTTC. Amino acid sequence: CASSTLAGQENFF. The full variable domain, in which reference TRBV19 and TRBJ2-1 provide the parts outside the CDR3, is DGGITQSPKYLFRKEGQNVTLSCEQNLNHDAMYWYRQDPGQGLRLIYYSQIVNDFQKGDIAEGYSVSREKKESFPLTVTSAQKNPTAFYLCASSTLAGQENFFGPGTRLTVL.

The rearrangement uses TRBV4-1 and TRBJ2-7; 9 nucleotides agree with TRBD1. This CDR3 spans 15 amino acids. V trimming: 2 bases; J trimming: 4 bases; junction bases outside the gene matches: 6. Germline CDR1 reads MGHRA; CDR2 reads YSYEKL. CDR3 sequence (DNA): TGCGCCAGCAGCCAATTTCGGACAGGGGTGTACGAGCAGTACTTC. Encoded protein: CASSQFRTGVYEQYF.

V usage is TRBV7-9 and J usage is TRBJ1-5, with 8 bases identical to TRBD1. The CDR3 runs 16 residues. Per the germline V gene, CDR1 is SEHNR and CDR2 is FQNEAQ (reference sequence). V lost 2 bases, J lost 3 bases, and 6 bases stayed unmatched. This chain's CDR3 is CASSLSGQGNNQPQHF. CDR3 in DNA: TGTGCCAGCAGCTTAAGTGGACAGGGAAACAATCAGCCCCAGCATTTT.

As regards this clone: This sample also contains other DNA sequences that code for the same CDR3. The rearrangement joins TRBV5-1 to TRBJ2-5, with 7 bases matching TRBD1. V trimming: 4 bases; J trimming: 2 bases; junction bases outside the gene matches: 2. The CDR3 sequence is 13 residues long. Germline V gene lookup returns CDR1 SGHRS and CDR2 YFSETQ. The CDR3 region has the DNA TGCGCCAGCAGCCGGGACAGACAAGAGACCCAGTACTTC. Protein: CASSRDRQETQYF.